The 9 T cell receptor beta chains in this list originate from one sample, sequenced in a study of T-cell memory formation after mild COVID-19. TCRdb re-derived calls from the 5' RACE reads in MiXCR, one entry per CDR3 protein. The profile shows roughly 190,000 distinct CDR3 sequences, around 20% of them singletons. Material for sequencing was PBMCs or a T cell subset sorted from them (not recorded which). The receptors shown here come from an adult woman who had mild COVID-19 (a few samples of this study predate the infection). Cell type and time point are not known.

The chain has TRBV12-3 or TRBV12-4 and TRBJ2-1, with TRBD1 as a possible D gene (6 bases). Deletions cut 1 base from V and 15 bases from J, with 16 bases between. The CDR3 is made up of 13 amino acids. CDR3 coding DNA: TGTGCCAGCAGTTTAGAAAGAGGGGAAGGGGGGTTCTTC. It yields the protein CASSLERGEGGFF.

There are a few counts of this clonotype. V usage is TRBV6-1 and J usage is TRBJ1-1; D gene unclear. The CDR3 extends over 14 amino acids. Germline V gives CDR1 MNHNS, CDR2 SASEGT. The V gene lost 6 bases and the J gene lost 2 bases, with 13 bases spanning the gap. The CDR3 protein is CASRGGAGNTEAFF. As DNA, the CDR3 is TGTGCCAGCAGGGGAGGTGCGGGAAACACTGAAGCTTTCTTT.

This clonotype was found a few times. V is TRBV7-3 and J is TRBJ2-1; D is unclear. With 4 bases removed from V and 2 bases from J, the gap between germline ends came to 12 bases. The CDR3 length is 15 residues. Germline V gene sequence: CDR1 SGHTA, CDR2 FQGTGA. The CDR3: CASSSIRKAYNEQFF. The CDR3 DNA sequence: TGTGCCAGCAGCTCAATCAGGAAGGCCTACAATGAGCAGTTCTTC. The full variable domain, completed using reference TRBV7-3 and TRBJ2-1, is GAGVSQTPSNKVTEKGKYVELRCDPISGHTALYWYRQSLGQGPEFLIYFQGTGAADDSGLPNDRFFAVRPEGSVSTLKIQRTERGDSAVYLCASSSIRKAYNEQFFGPGTRLTVL.

The CDR3 coding sequence is TGCAGTGCTAGAGAGGGGACACGTACGGGCGACTACACCTTC. It specifies CSAREGTRTGDYTF. This chain links TRBV20-1 with TRBJ1-2, with D possibly matching TRBD1 (6 bases). V gave up 0 bases and J gave up 10 bases, with 18 bases separating them. Germline V gives CDR1 DFQATT, CDR2 SNEGSKA (reference sequence). This CDR3 is 14 amino acids long.

This chain uses TRBV7-8 with TRBJ1-1; D unresolved. Germline V gene sequence: CDR1 SGHVS, CDR2 FQNEAQ. This CDR3 has 12 residues. Trimming shortened V by 1 base and J by 11 bases, and 11 bases separated the two germline ends. As DNA, the CDR3 is TGTGCCAGCAGCTTAGGTATAGGGATGGCTTTCTTT. Translation gives CASSLGIGMAFF.

This rearrangement joins TRBV15 to TRBJ1-2; no definite D call. Germline V gene sequence: CDR1 LNHNV, CDR2 YYDKDF (reference sequence). The V end was cut by 0 bases, the J end by 4 bases, with 6 bases between. The CDR3 contains 13 residues. CDR3 nucleotide sequence: TGTGCCACCAGCAGAGAGGGAGGCTATGGCTACACCTTC. This codes for CATSREGGYGYTF. Together with reference TRBV15 and TRBJ1-2, the CDR3 gives the full variable domain: DAMVIQNPRYQVTQFGKPVTLSCSQTLNHNVMYWYQQKSSQAPKLLFHYYDKDFNNEADTPDNFQSRRPNTSFCFLDIRSPGLGDTAMYLCATSREGGYGYTFGSGTRLTVV.

The J gene is TRBJ1-1, the V gene TRBV20-1; the D is unclear. Between the trimmed V and J ends, which lost 2 bases and 2 bases, there was a span of 9 bases. Germline lookup yields CDR1 DFQATT and CDR2 SNEGSKA (reference sequence). The CDR3 spans 13 residues. In DNA form, the CDR3 reads TGCAGTGCTAGATTCGCGGGAAACACTGAAGCTTTCTTT. It specifies CSARFAGNTEAFF.

This clonotype has more than one count but fewer than ten. The chain is built from TRBV9 and TRBJ1-2, with D hard to call. Trimming shortened V by 3 bases and J by 3 bases, and 15 bases separated the two germline ends. The CDR3 has 15 amino acids. Per the germline V gene, CDR1 is SGDLS and CDR2 is YYNGEE. The CDR3 spells CASSALLGDDYGYTF. The CDR3 bases are TGTGCCAGCAGCGCCCTCCTTGGAGACGACTATGGCTACACCTTC.

This clonotype came up a few times. V gene TRBV3-1 combines with J gene TRBJ2-2; 14 bases match TRBD2. Germline loops: CDR1 LGHDT, CDR2 YNNKEL (reference sequence). The J segment lost 6 bases and the V segment lost 4 bases, leaving 7 bases of the junction unmatched. The CDR3 is 17 residues long. The chain's CDR3 is CASSPTGTSGSAGELFF. The CDR3 DNA is TGTGCCAGCAGCCCGACGGGGACTAGCGGGAGTGCCGGGGAGCTGTTTTTT.